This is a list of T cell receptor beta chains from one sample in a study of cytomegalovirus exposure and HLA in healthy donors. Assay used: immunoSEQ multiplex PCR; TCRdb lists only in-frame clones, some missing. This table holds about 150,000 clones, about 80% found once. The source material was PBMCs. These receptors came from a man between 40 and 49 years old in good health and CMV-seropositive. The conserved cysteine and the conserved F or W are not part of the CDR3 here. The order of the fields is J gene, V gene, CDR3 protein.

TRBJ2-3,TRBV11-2,ASSSVGAAAGTQY
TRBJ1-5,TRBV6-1,ASSAGTGPTPQH
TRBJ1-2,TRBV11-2,ASSQDLFRGHPYGYT
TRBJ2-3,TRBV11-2,ASTITGLGGSFGTDTQY
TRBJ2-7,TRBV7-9,ASSLIWGDGSEQY
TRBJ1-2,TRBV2,ARGGTNYGYT
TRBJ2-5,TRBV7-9,SSSLQVAEEWLETQY
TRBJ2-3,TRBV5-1,ASRQNTDTQY
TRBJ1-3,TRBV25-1,ASTSQGANGNTIY
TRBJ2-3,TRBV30,AWSQGSGSTDTQY
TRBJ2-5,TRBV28,ASSSRHIQETQY
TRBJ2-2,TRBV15,ATSRDRISTGELF
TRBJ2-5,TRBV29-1,SVVGGKETQY
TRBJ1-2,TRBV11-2,ASSLDRGNGYT
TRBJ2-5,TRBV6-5,ASSYSGMGRETQY
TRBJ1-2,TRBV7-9,ASSSTGTVRPAR
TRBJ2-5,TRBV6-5,ASSYSTGGETQY
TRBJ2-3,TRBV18,ASSPEAGKSHMQY
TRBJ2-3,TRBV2,ASRAPAGGGTDTQY
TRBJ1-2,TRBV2,ASSGGGDGYT
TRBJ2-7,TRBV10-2,ASSPPGTPEVRYEQY
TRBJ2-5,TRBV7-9,ASSLGRGSGSSQETQY
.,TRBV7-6,ASSSRTSGRRYEQY
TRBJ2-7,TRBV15,ATRAGQGRGEQY
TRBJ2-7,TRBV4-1,ASSQVGGYEQY
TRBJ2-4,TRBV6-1,ASRQGADIQY
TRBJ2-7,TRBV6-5,ARAGGFVHEQY
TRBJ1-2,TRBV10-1,ASSAARGAGYT
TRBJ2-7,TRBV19,ASSLPSGTGSYEQY
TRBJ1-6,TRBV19,ASSIQPGQGNSPLH
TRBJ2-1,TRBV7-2,ASSSGLARDEQF
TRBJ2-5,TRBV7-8,ASSLYETQY
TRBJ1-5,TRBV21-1,ASSKDGTVTTSNQPQH
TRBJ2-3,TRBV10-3,AISAPGTDTQY
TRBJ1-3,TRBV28,ASSSRAVGAGNTIY
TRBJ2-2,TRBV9,ASSVDGNTGELF
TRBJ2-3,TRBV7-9,ASSPGASGYTQY
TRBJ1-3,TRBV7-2,ASSYPQGAGNTIY
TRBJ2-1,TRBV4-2,ASSHGVGGTLLSYNEQF
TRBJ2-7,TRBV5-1,ASSLGGQGVISYEQY
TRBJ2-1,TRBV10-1,ASSGQVFDEQF
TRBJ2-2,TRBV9,ASSVEGAVTGELF
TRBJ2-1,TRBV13,ASSSLIPTSGVYNEQF
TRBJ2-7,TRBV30,AWSELRLAGIYEQY
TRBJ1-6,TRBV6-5,ASSYSIRGDSPLH
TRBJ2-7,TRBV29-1,SAQGGQPSYEQY
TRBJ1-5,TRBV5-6,ASSAEGYSNQPQH
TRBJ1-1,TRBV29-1,SVGGGLNTEAF
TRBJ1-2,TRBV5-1,ASSSNRGQFGYT
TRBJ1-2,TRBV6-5,ASSYGLRYGYT
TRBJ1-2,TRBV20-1,SASGGYGYT
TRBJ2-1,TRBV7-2,ASSLPRTVSYNEQF
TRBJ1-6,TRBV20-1,SDCGSPLH
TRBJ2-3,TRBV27,ASSSTPRFQAGVSDTQY
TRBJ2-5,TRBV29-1,SVGWGGQETQY